These T cell receptor beta chains were read from a single sample in a study of T cells in Graves' hyperthyroidism and ophthalmopathy. TCRdb passed the multiplex PCR reads through MiXCR, listing each CDR3 protein once. This table has around 620,000 distinct CDR3 sequences, under 20% appearing once. The sample taken for sequencing was blood. These receptors were taken from a woman between 25 and 40 years old with Graves' hyperthyroidism. Each CDR3 is given with its conserved first and last residue. The D gene is left open where the match is weak. Some rows have no size entry. The others give once, few or many, or a class for an expanded clone.

clone size: few; J gene: TRBJ1-5; D gene: -; V gene: TRBV28; CDR3 protein: CASSLRWTGPNQPQHF; CDR3 DNA: TGTGCCAGCAGTTTGAGGTGGACCGGGCCCAATCAGCCCCAGCATTTT
clone size: few; J gene: TRBJ2-5; D gene: -; V gene: TRBV29-1; CDR3 protein: CSVERDRLRETQYF; CDR3 DNA: TGCAGCGTTGAGCGGGACAGACTCAGGGAGACCCAGTACTTC
clone size: -; J gene: TRBJ2-5; D gene: -; V gene: TRBV12-3/TRBV12-4; CDR3 protein: CASRRRWAETQYF; CDR3 DNA: TGTGCCAGCAGGAGGCGCTGGGCGGAGACCCAGTACTTC
clone size: few; J gene: TRBJ1-1; D gene: -; V gene: TRBV12-3/TRBV12-4; CDR3 protein: CASSFVRGDTEAFF; CDR3 DNA: TGTGCCAGCAGTTTTGTGAGGGGGGACACTGAAGCTTTCTTT
clone size: many; J gene: TRBJ1-2; D gene: TRBD1; V gene: TRBV6-1; CDR3 protein: CASRPPGTVYGYTF; CDR3 DNA: TGTGCCAGCAGACCTCCCGGGACAGTCTATGGCTACACCTTC
clone size: -; J gene: TRBJ2-3; D gene: TRBD2; V gene: TRBV6-5; CDR3 protein: CASSYEVAGVGDTQYF; CDR3 DNA: TGTGCCAGCAGTTATGAGGTAGCGGGAGTCGGAGATACGCAGTATTTT
clone size: many; J gene: TRBJ1-2; D gene: TRBD1; V gene: TRBV3-1; CDR3 protein: CASREGAGGYTF; CDR3 DNA: TGTGCCAGCAGAGAGGGGGCGGGAGGCTACACCTTC
clone size: few; J gene: TRBJ2-5; D gene: TRBD2; V gene: TRBV20-1; CDR3 protein: CSARRTSGIRETQYF; CDR3 DNA: TGCAGTGCTAGGAGAACTAGCGGGATAAGGGAGACCCAGTACTTC
clone size: few; J gene: TRBJ2-1; D gene: -; V gene: TRBV7-2; CDR3 protein: CASSLASREQFF; CDR3 DNA: TGTGCCAGCAGCTTAGCGTCAAGGGAGCAGTTCTTC
clone size: many; J gene: TRBJ2-3; D gene: -; V gene: TRBV11-3; CDR3 protein: CASSPRTTHSTDTQYF; CDR3 DNA: TGTGCCAGCAGCCCCCGGACTACCCATAGCACAGATACGCAGTATTTT
clone size: many; J gene: TRBJ1-1; D gene: -; V gene: TRBV12-3/TRBV12-4; CDR3 protein: CASRPPLGMGNTEAFF; CDR3 DNA: TGTGCCAGCAGACCCCCCTTGGGGATGGGGAACACTGAAGCTTTCTTT
clone size: many; J gene: TRBJ2-1; D gene: -; V gene: TRBV2; CDR3 protein: CASSEVAAIYNEQFF; CDR3 DNA: TGTGCCAGCAGTGAAGTAGCGGCCATCTACAATGAGCAGTTCTTC
clone size: -; J gene: TRBJ2-3; D gene: -; V gene: TRBV4-3; CDR3 protein: CASSQEAADTDTQYF; CDR3 DNA: TGCGCCAGCAGCCAAGAGGCCGCTGACACAGATACGCAGTATTTT
clone size: few; J gene: TRBJ2-1; D gene: -; V gene: TRBV20-1; CDR3 protein: CSARTYREHYNEQFF; CDR3 DNA: TGCAGTGCTAGAACCTACAGGGAACACTACAATGAGCAGTTCTTC
clone size: many; J gene: TRBJ2-3; D gene: TRBD2; V gene: TRBV7-2; CDR3 protein: CASSLGGLGTDTQYF; CDR3 DNA: TGTGCCAGCAGTTTAGGTGGACTAGGTACGGATACGCAGTATTTT
clone size: -; J gene: TRBJ2-1; D gene: -; V gene: TRBV19; CDR3 protein: CASSIGRLSYNEQFF; CDR3 DNA: TGTGCCAGTAGCATCGGTAGACTCTCCTACAATGAGCAGTTCTTC
clone size: many; J gene: TRBJ2-7; D gene: TRBD2; V gene: TRBV20-1; CDR3 protein: CSSETSGHTYEQYF; CDR3 DNA: TGCAGTTCCGAGACTAGCGGGCATACCTACGAGCAGTACTTC
clone size: many; J gene: TRBJ2-1; D gene: TRBD2; V gene: TRBV27; CDR3 protein: CASSSASGRNEQFF; CDR3 DNA: TGTGCCAGCAGTAGCGCTAGCGGTAGGAATGAGCAGTTCTTC
clone size: -; J gene: TRBJ1-4; D gene: -; V gene: TRBV4-2; CDR3 protein: CASSHARGATNEKLFF; CDR3 DNA: TGTGCCAGCAGCCATGCAAGAGGTGCAACTAATGAAAAACTGTTTTTT
clone size: -; J gene: TRBJ1-4; D gene: TRBD1; V gene: TRBV10-3; CDR3 protein: CASRDRRSEKLFF; CDR3 DNA: TGTGCCAGTCGGGACAGGCGGTCAGAAAAACTGTTTTTT
clone size: many; J gene: TRBJ1-2; D gene: -; V gene: TRBV3-1; CDR3 protein: CASSHPADTVEDGYTF; CDR3 DNA: TGTGCCAGCAGCCACCCTGCGGACACCGTCGAGGATGGCTACACCTTC
clone size: many; J gene: TRBJ2-4; D gene: TRBD2; V gene: TRBV5-1; CDR3 protein: CASSLGYIGASGNIQYF; CDR3 DNA: TGCGCCAGCAGCTTGGGGTACATTGGGGCTAGCGGGAACATTCAGTACTTC
clone size: -; J gene: TRBJ2-3; D gene: -; V gene: TRBV7-9; CDR3 protein: CASSPPQTDTQYF; CDR3 DNA: TGTGCCAGCAGCCCCCCGCAAACAGATACGCAGTATTTT
clone size: -; J gene: TRBJ2-2; D gene: TRBD2; V gene: TRBV28; CDR3 protein: CASVKAGGNTGELFF; CDR3 DNA: TGTGCCAGCGTAAAAGCGGGGGGGAACACCGGGGAGCTGTTTTTT
clone size: few; J gene: TRBJ2-2; D gene: -; V gene: TRBV7-2; CDR3 protein: CANSLPSTGELFF; CDR3 DNA: TGTGCCAACAGCTTACCGTCCACCGGGGAGCTGTTTTTT
clone size: many; J gene: TRBJ2-1; D gene: TRBD2; V gene: TRBV13; CDR3 protein: CASSLRTSAQSEQFF; CDR3 DNA: TGTGCCAGCAGCCTTCGGACTAGCGCCCAATCTGAGCAGTTCTTC
clone size: many; J gene: TRBJ2-1; D gene: -; V gene: TRBV5-1; CDR3 protein: CASSLLKEGNNEQFF; CDR3 DNA: TGCGCCAGCAGTTTACTCAAGGAGGGGAACAATGAGCAGTTCTTC
clone size: few; J gene: TRBJ1-3; D gene: -; V gene: TRBV12-3/TRBV12-4; CDR3 protein: CASSFDFTIYF; CDR3 DNA: TGTGCCAGCAGTTTCGATTTCACCATATATTTT
clone size: many; J gene: TRBJ2-1; D gene: TRBD1; V gene: TRBV30; CDR3 protein: CAWSLTGGSYNEQFF; CDR3 DNA: TGTGCCTGGAGTCTGACAGGGGGCTCCTACAATGAGCAGTTCTTC
clone size: many; J gene: TRBJ1-1; D gene: -; V gene: TRBV12-3/TRBV12-4; CDR3 protein: CASSLGVDAFF; CDR3 DNA: TGTGCCAGCAGTTTAGGAGTGGATGCTTTCTTT
clone size: many; J gene: TRBJ1-1; D gene: -; V gene: TRBV29-1; CDR3 protein: CSVTPLGTEAFF; CDR3 DNA: TGCAGCGTTACCCCGTTGGGCACTGAAGCTTTCTTT
clone size: -; J gene: TRBJ2-1; D gene: TRBD2; V gene: TRBV27; CDR3 protein: CASSFSGTRYRGQFF; CDR3 DNA: TGTGCCAGCAGCTTTAGCGGGACTAGGTATAGAGGGCAGTTCTTC
clone size: -; J gene: TRBJ2-7; D gene: -; V gene: TRBV12-3/TRBV12-4; CDR3 protein: CASSPGRRSYEQYF; CDR3 DNA: TGTGCCAGCAGTCCGGGCCGAAGATCCTACGAGCAGTACTTC
clone size: -; J gene: TRBJ2-7; D gene: -; V gene: TRBV18; CDR3 protein: CASSRGGTSYEQYF; CDR3 DNA: TGTGCCAGCTCACGGGGAGGCACCTCCTACGAGCAGTACTTC